Below, 19 T cell receptor beta chains from the same sample are listed, as sequenced in a study of OX40 agonist ivuxolimab in advanced cancers. Data came from immunoSEQ multiplex PCR; TCRdb stores just in-frame clones and leaves some out. The sample has approximately 76,000 clones, 94% seen once. Here the sequenced sample was CD4+ or CD8+ T cells sorted from blood, taken in a trial of the OX40 agonist ivuxolimab. These receptors were taken from an adult with an advanced solid tumor such as melanoma, head and neck, liver or kidney cancer.

The chain carries TRBV13 and TRBJ2-7; D unresolved. The CDR3 extends over 13 amino acids. With 5 bases removed from V and 0 bases from J, the gap between germline ends came to 8 bases. CDR1 and CDR2 (germline): PRHDT, FYEKMQ (reference sequence). CDR3 amino acids: CASSPLGSYEQYF. The CDR3 DNA follows: TGTGCCAGCAGCCCCTTGGGCTCCTACGAGCAGTACTTC.

This clone was picked up a small number of times. The chain combines TRBV29-1 with TRBJ1-1, with 8 bases that match TRBD1. Germline CDR1 is SQVTM and CDR2 is ANQGSEA. The CDR3 runs to 13 residues. With V trimmed by 6 bases and J by 0 bases, 3 bases remained unmatched. The CDR3 sequence is CSVTGGLNTEAFF. The CDR3 region has the DNA TGCAGCGTAACAGGGGGATTGAACACTGAAGCTTTCTTT.

The rearrangement links TRBV5-6 to TRBJ2-3; D is undetermined. V was clipped by 0 bases and J by 5 bases, with 7 bases between them. The CDR3 runs to 13 residues. The germline CDR1 and CDR2 sequences are SGHDT and YYEEEE. The chain's CDR3 is CASSLAVKDTQYF. In DNA, the CDR3 is TGTGCCAGCAGCTTGGCCGTGAAAGATACGCAGTATTTT.

The chain joins TRBV4-1 to TRBJ2-5, with D hard to call. Germline CDR1 is MGHRA and CDR2 is YSYEKL. The CDR3 has 15 amino acids. V dropped 0 bases and J dropped 4 bases, with 12 bases sitting between them. CDR3 residues: CASSQDSGDRETQYF. The CDR3 DNA follows: TGCGCCAGCAGCCAAGATTCCGGAGACCGAGAGACCCAGTACTTC.

This chain connects TRBV4-3 to TRBJ1-3, with D uncertain. The CDR3 spans 15 residues. CDR1 and CDR2 from the germline V gene are LGHNA and YSLEER. Trimming removed 1 base at V and 1 base at J, with 8 bases between. The CDR3 protein is CASSQGRRSGNTIYF. CDR3 nucleotides: TGCGCCAGCAGCCAAGGGCGAAGATCTGGAAACACCATATATTTT.

This clone was observed once. CDR3 protein: CASTPLRDKSEKLFF. The CDR3, as DNA: TGTGCCAGCACCCCCCTAAGGGATAAAAGTGAAAAACTGTTTTTT. The V call is TRBV28, the J call TRBJ1-4; D not resolved. This CDR3 has 15 amino acids. Germline V CDR1 and CDR2: MDHEN, SYDVKM. Trimming stripped 7 bases from V and 7 bases from J, with 19 bases between.

V and J are TRBV4-1 and TRBJ2-7, with unresolved D. Trimming stripped 1 base from V and 2 bases from J, with 9 bases between. Germline V CDR1 and CDR2: MGHRA, YSYEKL. The length of the CDR3 is 14 residues. CDR3 sequence: CASSQAQAAYEQYF. The CDR3 region has the DNA TGCGCCAGCAGCCAAGCCCAGGCCGCCTACGAGCAGTACTTC.

CDR3 in DNA: TGTGCCAGCAGCTTAGCAGGGGCCTGGTCCTACGAGCAGTACTTC. Its protein is CASSLAGAWSYEQYF. The V call is TRBV7-6, the J call TRBJ2-7, with D maybe TRBD1 (5 bases). V was clipped by 0 bases and J by 1 base, with 10 bases between them. The CDR3 loop spans 15 amino acids. The germline V gene encodes CDR1 SGHVS and CDR2 FNYEAQ.

CDR3 residues: CASSYSGSSYEQYF. The CDR3 DNA reads TGCGCCAGCAGCTATAGCGGGAGCTCCTACGAGCAGTACTTC. This chain connects TRBV5-1 to TRBJ2-7; 9 nucleotides match TRBD2. The ends lost 3 bases at V and 0 bases at J; junction bases unmatched: 1. In germline, CDR1 is SGHRS, CDR2 YFSETQ. The CDR3 totals 14 residues.

J is TRBJ2-5 and V is TRBV7-2; D remains unclear. The J call may be in error: the DNA end matches TRBJ2-7 better. Per germline, CDR1 SGHTA and CDR2 FQGNSA. CDR3 length equals 11 residues. As DNA, the CDR3 is TGTGCCAGCAGCTTAGGTAACGAGCAGTACTTC. Its translation: CASSLGNEQYF.

V and J are TRBV7-6 and TRBJ2-7; 7 bases line up with TRBD2. The trim removed 4 bases at V and 7 bases at J, leaving 1 base unmatched. The CDR3 extends over 11 amino acids. Germline V CDR1 and CDR2: SGHVS, FNYEAQ. This chain's CDR3 is CASSWGGEQYF. CDR3 DNA: TGTGCCAGCAGCTGGGGGGGAGAGCAGTACTTC. Using reference TRBV7-6 and TRBJ2-7 for the parts outside the CDR3, the full variable domain is GAGVSQSPRYKVTKRGQDVALRCDPISGHVSLYWYRQALGQGPEFLTYFNYEAQQDKSGLPNDRFSAERPEGSISTLTIQRTEQRDSAMYRCASSWGGEQYFGPGTRLTVT.

The V and J genes are TRBV2 and TRBJ2-1, with TRBD2 matching over 9 bases. The V gene's germline CDR1 is SNHLY and CDR2 FYNNEI. The CDR3 consists of 16 residues. J gave up 9 bases and V 4 bases, and 13 bases lay outside the gene matches. The CDR3 DNA sequence: TGTGCCAGCAGTGTGAGCAGCGGGAGGATTTGGGGTGAGCAGTTCTTC. Amino acid sequence: CASSVSSGRIWGEQFF.

The chain recombines TRBV29-1 with TRBJ2-7; 10 positions match TRBD1. The CDR3 consists of 13 residues. Germline-derived CDR1 and CDR2 are SQVTM and ANQGSEA. The V gene end was trimmed by 3 bases and the J gene end by 4 bases; junction bases not matched to a gene: 3. CDR3 DNA sequence: TGCAGCGTTGAGGGACAGGGGCCATACGAGCAGTACTTC. It is translated as CSVEGQGPYEQYF.

The chain has TRBV7-9 and TRBJ2-5; D possibly uses TRBD1 or TRBD2 (5 bases each). The CDR3 consists of 13 residues. The ends were cut back, 0 bases at V and 4 bases at J, with 6 bases in the middle. CDR1 SEHNR and CDR2 FQNEAQ come from the germline V gene (reference sequence). CDR3 in DNA: TGTGCCAGCAGCTTAGCGGGGACAGAGACCCAGTACTTC. Translation gives CASSLAGTETQYF.

The V call is TRBV7-9, the J call TRBJ1-3; 7 bases line up with TRBD1. V shed 5 bases and J 2 bases; nucleotides not matched to a gene: 12. In germline, CDR1 is SEHNR, CDR2 FQNEAQ (reference sequence). This CDR3 contains 17 residues. DNA of the CDR3: TGTGCCAGCAGCAGCCCCGTCGGAGGGGGCGCTGGAAACACCATATATTTT. Encoded protein: CASSSPVGGGAGNTIYF.

V is TRBV7-3 and J is TRBJ2-2; 10 bases match TRBD2. V lost 4 bases and J lost 6; bases outside the gene matches: 5. This CDR3 is built from 15 residues. The germline CDR1 and CDR2 sequences are SGHTA and FQGTGA. CDR3 DNA: TGTGCCAGCAGCTCCGGACTAGCGGAGGCCGGGGAGCTGTTTTTT. The encoded protein is CASSSGLAEAGELFF.

The V gene is TRBV11-2, the J gene TRBJ2-1; D possibly uses TRBD1 or TRBD2 (6 bases each). Germline V gene lookup returns CDR1 SGHAT and CDR2 FQNNGV. V was cut by 3 bases and J by 0 bases, with 21 bases left in between. The length of the CDR3 is 19 residues. Here the CDR3 reads CASSFHLLGGTSSYNEQFF. CDR3 bases: TGTGCCAGCAGCTTCCATCTCTTGGGCGGGACAAGCTCCTACAATGAGCAGTTCTTC.

The V gene is TRBV4-2, the J gene TRBJ2-7, with D tentatively TRBD2 (6 bases). From germline, CDR1 is LGHNA and CDR2 YNFKEQ. V lost 1 base to trimming and J lost 3 bases, with 16 bases between them. The CDR3 consists of 16 residues. In DNA, the CDR3 is TGTGCCAGCAGCCAAGCAACGGCGGGGCACGTCTACGAGCAGTACTTC. It translates to CASSQATAGHVYEQYF.

This chain joins TRBV14 and TRBJ1-3; TRBD1 aligns across 7 bases. Germline V lookup: CDR1 SGHDN, CDR2 FVKESK. The CDR3 runs to 19 residues. V gave up 4 bases and J gave up 0 bases; unmatched junction bases: 15. The CDR3 reads CASSLRDSRFTSSGNTIYF. The CDR3 region has the DNA TGTGCCAGCAGCCTGAGGGACAGCCGGTTTACGAGCTCTGGAAACACCATATATTTT.